The 22 T cell receptor beta chains given below trace back to one sample, sequenced in a study of identical twins (TCRdb year 2016). Library preparation used 5' RACE. These reads were obtained on an Illumina HiSeq 2000. TCRdb took the public reads, trimmed them with fastp at Q25, ran MiXCR for clone calling and kept in-frame beta chains. Each record represents a unique CDR3 protein, reported with the most common genes and DNA among its rows. This sample gives more than 350,000 distinct CDR3 sequences in total; 8.5% to 10% of them show up just once. The top ten constitute 8% to 9.5% of the sample. Sequencing used naive T cells sorted from blood. This sample's cell subset or site label indicates: cells isolated with a human naive T-cell isolation kit. The receptors stem from a woman aged 45-65 years in good health.

This clonotype was counted at least ten times. The V gene is TRBV9, the J gene TRBJ2-7; the D call may be TRBD1 or TRBD2 (5 bases each). Germline CDR1 SGDLS, CDR2 YYNGEE. The CDR3 is made up of 14 amino acids. V lost 0 bases to trimming and J lost 3 bases, with 10 bases between them. For the CDR3, the DNA is TGTGCCAGCAGCGTAGGGGGGAGAAGCTACGAGCAGTACTTC. Translating it yields CASSVGGRSYEQYF.

The chain couples TRBV7-3 to TRBJ2-7; no reliable D call. CDR3 length equals 15 residues. The V gene's germline CDR1 is SGHTA and CDR2 FQGTGA. Trimming removed 0 bases from V and 1 base from J, with 10 bases in between. The CDR3 is CASSLTVGDSYEQYF. Here the CDR3 DNA reads TGTGCCAGCAGCTTAACCGTTGGTGATTCCTACGAGCAGTACTTC.

This clonotype was found many times. An end of the junction differs from the germline gene, which may be a read error. V is TRBV11-2 and J is TRBJ2-3; no clear D. The CDR3 extends over 12 amino acids. The germline gives CDR1 SGHAT, CDR2 FQNNGV. CDR3 in amino acids: CASSLDRDTQYF. The DNA for the CDR3 is TGCGCCAGCAGCTTGGATCGAGATACGCAGTATTTT.

Only a few counts were recorded for this clonotype. It may be a read error: a sequence one base away is much more abundant. The rearrangement joins TRBV7-9 to TRBJ1-4, with unresolved D. The CDR3 is 13 amino acids. Trimming took 7 bases from V and 0 from J, leaving 6 bases between them. The germline gives CDR1 SEHNR, CDR2 FQNEAQ (reference sequence). The CDR3 DNA is TGTGCCAGCAACCGTGCAACTAATGAAAAACTGTTTTTT. It codes for CASNRATNEKLFF.

This clonotype was seen only a few times. The chain recombines TRBV6-6 with TRBJ2-1, with 9 bases aligning to TRBD2. The CDR3 has 15 amino acids. Germline CDR1 and CDR2: MNHNY and SVGAGI (reference sequence). Trimming at V came to 0 bases and at J to 6 bases, leaving 3 bases not matched to a gene. CDR3 amino acids: CASSYSETSGNEQFF. The CDR3 DNA reads TGTGCCAGCAGTTACTCCGAGACTAGCGGCAATGAGCAGTTCTTC.

In its sample, this clonotype was seen a few times. The CDR3 DNA reads TGTGCCATCAGTGAGTCTTCCGGGGGCGTTCGCAATGAGCAGTTCTTC. This gives the protein CAISESSGGVRNEQFF. The chain couples TRBV10-3 to TRBJ2-1; D possibly uses TRBD1 or TRBD2 (6 bases each). With 0 bases removed from V and 6 bases from J, the gap between germline ends came to 15 bases. Looked up from germline, CDR1 is ENHRY and CDR2 is SYGVKD. This CDR3 is 16 amino acids long.

This clonotype was detected a few times. The chain has TRBV29-1 and TRBJ1-2, with 7 bases fitting TRBD1. The length of the CDR3 is 14 residues. Germline CDR1 is SQVTM and CDR2 is ANQGSEA. Trimming at V came to 3 bases and at J to 4 bases, leaving 8 bases not matched to a gene. DNA of the CDR3: TGCAGCGTTGATAGGGGGCGAGCTCCCTATGGCTACACCTTC. Amino acid sequence: CSVDRGRAPYGYTF.

This clonotype occurred many times. The rearrangement joins TRBV14 to TRBJ2-1; TRBD2 matches at 10 bases. This CDR3 contains 15 residues. The germline V gene encodes CDR1 SGHDN and CDR2 FVKESK. V lost 5 bases and J lost 4; bases outside the gene matches: 5. CDR3 nucleotide sequence: TGTGCCAGCAGCATAGCGGGAGGCCCTTACAATGAGCAGTTCTTC. Translation: CASSIAGGPYNEQFF. Supplemented by reference TRBV14 and TRBJ2-1, the full variable domain reads EAGVTQFPSHSVIEKGQTVTLRCDPISGHDNLYWYRRVMGKEIKFLLHFVKESKQDESGMPNNRFLAERTGGTYSTLKVQPAELEDSGVYFCASSIAGGPYNEQFFGPGTRLTVL.

This clonotype has a count of ten or more. The chain recombines TRBV10-2 with TRBJ1-4; 7 nucleotides align to TRBD1. The germline CDR1 and CDR2 sequences are WSHSY and SAAADI. Trimming removed 5 bases from V and 7 bases from J; junction bases left unmatched: 13. The CDR3 contains 16 residues. The CDR3 loop is CASSKGYRTGLEKLFF. Here the CDR3 DNA reads TGCGCCAGCAGTAAAGGGTATAGGACAGGACTTGAAAAACTGTTTTTT.

This clonotype was picked up many times. The chain carries TRBV3-1 and TRBJ1-1; D not resolved. The V gene's germline CDR1 is LGHDT and CDR2 YNNKEL (reference sequence). The CDR3 is 13 residues long. With 2 bases removed from V and 7 bases from J, the gap between germline ends came to 11 bases. CDR3 region: CASSQKGYIEAFF. Written as DNA, the CDR3 is TGTGCCAGCAGCCAAAAAGGGTACATTGAAGCTTTCTTT.

Ten or more counts support this clonotype. The rearrangement joins TRBV19 to TRBJ2-7, with 8 bases aligning to TRBD1. Germline assignment: CDR1 LNHDA and CDR2 SQIVND (reference sequence). After removal of 10 bases from V and 0 bases from J, the junction contained 5 bases not matched to a gene. This CDR3 is built from 13 residues. The CDR3 protein is CATPDRVSYEQYV. CDR3 nucleotide sequence: TGTGCCACCCCGGACAGGGTCTCCTACGAGCAGTACGTC.

This clonotype was counted at least ten times. This chain connects TRBV5-1 to TRBJ2-5; no reliable D call. The CDR3 is 12 amino acids. Deletions cut 4 bases from V and 2 bases from J, with 6 bases between. Germline CDR1 reads SGHRS; CDR2 reads YFSETQ. Here the CDR3 reads CASSALQETQYF. CDR3 coding DNA: TGCGCCAGCAGCGCCTTACAAGAGACCCAGTACTTC.

This clonotype has more than one count but fewer than ten. This sequence joins TRBV5-6 and TRBJ1-1; possible D gene TRBD1, 5 bases. V was clipped by 4 bases and J by 7 bases, with 11 bases between them. CDR3 length: 12 amino acids. Germline V gene data show CDR1 as SGHDT and CDR2 as YYEEEE. Here the CDR3 DNA reads TGTGCCAGCAGCCTACAGGACTTTGAAGCTTTCTTT. This sequence encodes CASSLQDFEAFF. Supplemented by reference TRBV5-6 and TRBJ1-1, the full variable domain reads DAGVTQSPTHLIKTRGQQVTLRCSPKSGHDTVSWYQQALGQGPQFIFQYYEEEERQRGNFPDRFSGHQFPNYSSELNVNALLLGDSALYLCASSLQDFEAFFGQGTRLTVV.

This clonotype was recorded many times. The chain carries TRBV4-1 and TRBJ1-1, with D perhaps matching TRBD1 (6 bases). Germline lookup yields CDR1 MGHRA and CDR2 YSYEKL. The CDR3 extends over 13 amino acids. The germline V and J ends were trimmed by 10 bases and 0 bases, with 12 bases remaining between them. The DNA of the CDR3 is TGCGCCACCAAGACAGGCCTGAACACTGAAGCTTTCTTT. Translated: CATKTGLNTEAFF.

The genes are TRBV4-1 and TRBJ2-2, with 7 bases aligning to TRBD1. V lost 4 bases to trimming and J lost 5 bases; unmatched junction nucleotides: 7. This CDR3 spans 15 amino acids. Germline CDR1 reads MGHRA; CDR2 reads YSYEKL. The CDR3 bases are TGCGCCAGCAGCCTCAAGACAGGGAAAACCGGGGAGCTGTTTTTT. It translates to CASSLKTGKTGELFF.

This clonotype was detected only a few times. The rearrangement uses TRBV20-1 and TRBJ2-5; D unresolved. The length of the CDR3 is 11 residues. Germline values: CDR1 DFQATT, CDR2 SNEGSKA (reference sequence). V was pared by 0 bases and J by 5 bases, with 4 bases between. The CDR3 nucleotides read TGCAGTGCTAGAGATCATGAGACCCAGTACTTC. Its protein is CSARDHETQYF.

This chain connects TRBV6-6 to TRBJ2-7; D is unclear. V lost 5 bases, J lost 2 bases, and 13 bases lay in between. The CDR3 is 14 residues long. CDR1 is MNHNY, CDR2 SVGAGI, per germline (reference sequence). Here the CDR3 DNA reads TGTGCCAGCAGTCCGACGACCGAAACCTACGAGCAGTACTTC. Translating gives CASSPTTETYEQYF.

The chain couples TRBV5-5 to TRBJ2-1; TRBD2 agrees at 10 bases. Trimming at V came to 2 bases and at J to 8 bases, leaving 4 bases not matched to a gene. Per the germline V gene, CDR1 is SGHKS and CDR2 is YYEKEE (reference sequence). This CDR3 is built from 14 residues. CDR3: CASSFLAGVHEQFF. Here the CDR3 DNA reads TGTGCCAGCAGCTTCCTAGCGGGAGTCCATGAGCAGTTCTTC.

This clonotype was recorded a few times. This chain uses TRBV5-6 with TRBJ2-2; no clear D. The CDR3 covers 14 residues. Germline CDR1 is SGHDT and CDR2 is YYEEEE. The V end was cut by 3 bases, the J end by 7 bases, with 13 bases between. CDR3 sequence reads: CASSSPLSGGELFF. The CDR3 bases are TGTGCCAGCAGCTCTCCCCTTAGTGGCGGGGAGCTGTTTTTT.

This clonotype occurred many times. The chain uses TRBV3-1 and TRBJ2-1; no clear D. V gave up 3 bases and J gave up 4 bases, with 1 base separating them. CDR1 and CDR2 from the germline V gene are LGHDT and YNNKEL (reference sequence). The CDR3 covers 11 residues. The CDR3 sequence: CASSHYNEQFF. The CDR3 DNA reads TGTGCCAGCAGCCATTACAATGAGCAGTTCTTC.

This clonotype has a count of ten or more. V usage is TRBV29-1 and J usage is TRBJ2-7, with D possibly called TRBD1 or TRBD2 (6 bases each). The ends were cut back, 1 base at V and 3 bases at J, with 16 bases in the middle. Looked up from germline, CDR1 is SQVTM and CDR2 is ANQGSEA. The CDR3 extends over 15 amino acids. CDR3 protein: CSVEGGEAGVYEQYF. The CDR3 coding sequence is TGCAGCGTTGAAGGGGGGGAGGCAGGGGTCTACGAGCAGTACTTC.

The V gene is TRBV7-6, the J gene TRBJ1-2, with unresolved D. Germline V CDR1 and CDR2: SGHVS, FNYEAQ. This CDR3 is 14 amino acids long. V lost 1 base to trimming and J lost 6 bases, with 12 bases between them. The CDR3 region is CASSLVTGAHGYTF. DNA for the CDR3: TGTGCCAGCAGCTTAGTGACGGGAGCACATGGCTACACCTTC.